Shown below are 9 T cell receptor beta chains from a single sample sequenced in a study of patients and donors after allogeneic stem cell transplantation. TCRdb used MiXCR to reprocess the RT-PCR reads, holding one entry per CDR3 protein. The data contain about 87,000 distinct CDR3 sequences, roughly 4.9% of them seen just once; the ten biggest clones take up about 2.5%. Sequenced material: blood, either unsorted or a sorted T cell fraction (not recorded which). These receptors all come from a human donor who was either an allogeneic HSCT recipient or a stem cell or donor lymphocyte infusion donor (not recorded which). It is not recorded whose cells these are; they may come from a transplant donor.

This clonotype was observed many times. V gene TRBV20-1 combines with J gene TRBJ1-2; D might be TRBD1 (6 bases). The CDR3 length is 11 residues. With 6 bases removed from V and 10 bases from J, the gap between germline ends came to 15 bases. Germline lookup yields CDR1 DFQATT and CDR2 SNEGSKA (reference sequence). The CDR3 DNA reads as TGCAGTGCACCCGGACAGTACCCCTACACCTTC. Translated, it gives CSAPGQYPYTF.

This clonotype was seen ten or more times. The V gene is TRBV12-3 or TRBV12-4, the J gene TRBJ1-5; D call uncertain. V gave up 1 base and J gave up 2 bases, with 12 bases separating them. CDR3 length: 16 amino acids. The CDR3 bases are TGTGCCAGCAGTTTAGGGGATGGGAGAGGCAATCAGCCCCAGCATTTT. It codes for CASSLGDGRGNQPQHF.

This clonotype was counted ten times or more. The chain employs TRBV12-3 or TRBV12-4 and TRBJ1-5; perhaps TRBD1 as D (5 bases). The CDR3 has 16 residues. V was clipped by 8 bases and J by 0 bases, with 17 bases between them. The CDR3 DNA is TGTGCCAGCTCCCTTCGGGGGGGTTTTAGCAATCAGCCCCAGCATTTT. As protein: CASSLRGGFSNQPQHF.

This clonotype was observed a handful of times. The chain combines TRBV15 with TRBJ2-7, with a weak D call TRBD2 (6 bases). The CDR3 contains 13 residues. The germline V and J ends were trimmed by 0 bases and 3 bases, with 6 bases remaining between them. Germline V gives CDR1 LNHNV, CDR2 YYDKDF (reference sequence). The CDR3 region has the DNA TGTGCCACCAGCAGAGAGGGGGGCTACGAGCAGTACTTC. The encoded protein is CATSREGGYEQYF. The entire variable domain, with the rest obtained from reference TRBV15 and TRBJ2-7, is as follows: DAMVIQNPRYQVTQFGKPVTLSCSQTLNHNVMYWYQQKSSQAPKLLFHYYDKDFNNEADTPDNFQSRRPNTSFCFLDIRSPGLGDTAMYLCATSREGGYEQYFGPGTRLTVT.

In this sample, this clonotype turned up many times. The chain has TRBV18 and TRBJ2-4; D remains unclear. The ends were cut back, 1 base at V and 0 bases at J, with 10 bases in the middle. Germline-derived CDR1 and CDR2 are KGHSH and LQKENI. CDR3 size: 16 residues. The CDR3 region has the DNA TGTGCCAGCTCACCACGGCAGGAACTAGCCAAAAACATTCAGTACTTC. Residues: CASSPRQELAKNIQYF.

This clonotype was counted many times. This chain connects TRBV10-3 to TRBJ2-5; a possible D gene is TRBD1 (6 bases). CDR1 is ENHRY and CDR2 is SYGVKD in the germline V gene. There are 14 residues in the CDR3. The V gene lost 4 bases and the J gene lost 7 bases, with 16 bases spanning the gap. CDR3 DNA sequence: TGTGCCATCAGTGCAGATGGGGGCCCCTGGACCCAGTACTTC. It encodes CAISADGGPWTQYF.

There are many counts of this clonotype. This chain uses TRBV14 with TRBJ1-1; the match to TRBD1 covers 7 bases. The CDR3 consists of 13 residues. CDR1 SGHDN and CDR2 FVKESK come from the germline V gene. V gave up 7 bases and J gave up 1 base; unmatched junction bases: 3. The CDR3 DNA reads as TGTGCCAGCACCCGACAGGGGAACACTGAAGCTTTCTTT. Its translation is CASTRQGNTEAFF. The variable domain in full, completed from reference TRBV14 and TRBJ1-1, reads EAGVTQFPSHSVIEKGQTVTLRCDPISGHDNLYWYRRVMGKEIKFLLHFVKESKQDESGMPNNRFLAERTGGTYSTLKVQPAELEDSGVYFCASTRQGNTEAFFGQGTRLTVV.

This clonotype was recorded many times. This rearrangement joins TRBV5-5 to TRBJ2-7; 12 bases match TRBD2. Looked up from germline, CDR1 is SGHKS and CDR2 is YYEKEE (reference sequence). CDR3 length equals 14 residues. V shed 4 bases, J shed 4 bases, and the junction held 3 bases outside the gene matches. The CDR3 sequence: CASSRGLAGYEQYF. The CDR3 DNA follows: TGTGCCAGCAGCCGCGGACTAGCGGGATACGAGCAGTACTTC. Drawing the rest from reference TRBV5-5 and TRBJ2-7, the complete variable domain is DAGVTQSPTHLIKTRGQQVTLRCSPISGHKSVSWYQQVLGQGPQFIFQYYEKEERGRGNFPDRFSARQFPNYSSELNVNALLLGDSALYLCASSRGLAGYEQYFGPGTRLTVT.

V is TRBV6-9 and J is TRBJ2-3; the match to TRBD2 covers 7 bases. The CDR3 sequence is 16 residues long. J gave up 2 bases and V 2 bases, and 7 bases lay outside the gene matches. Germline V CDR1 and CDR2: MNHGY, SVAAGI. This CDR3 is CASSYGRGRDTDTQYF. CDR3 DNA: TGTGCCAGCAGTTATGGGCGGGGGAGGGACACAGATACGCAGTATTTT.